Listed below are T cell receptor beta chains from one sample, sequenced in a study of technical replicates of blood from a few donors. Method: immunoSEQ multiplex PCR; TCRdb's copy keeps in-frame clones and lacks some. The sample has tens of thousands of clones, roughly 94% seen once; the top ten hold about 0.37%. The material sequenced was T cells isolated from PBMCs. These receptors were taken from a human donor in good health. CDR3s include the opening cysteine and the closing phenylalanine or tryptophan. Each record gives: CDR3 length, J gene, clone size, D gene, V gene, CDR3 protein, CDR3 DNA. The D gene is left open where the match is weak. Rows give clone size only sometimes, using once, few, many, or a class for an expanded clone.

cdr3_length: 13
j_call: TRBJ2-5
clone_size: .
d_call: .
v_call: TRBV19
cdr3_aa: CASTGSGAETQYF
cdr3_nt: TGTGCCAGTACCGGCTCAGGGGCAGAGACCCAGTACTTC

cdr3_length: 15
j_call: TRBJ1-2
clone_size: .
d_call: .
v_call: TRBV9
cdr3_aa: CASSPTPVVDYGYTF
cdr3_nt: TGTGCCAGCAGCCCCACCCCAGTTGTGGACTATGGCTACACCTTC

cdr3_length: 13
j_call: TRBJ2-1
clone_size: .
d_call: .
v_call: TRBV5-6
cdr3_aa: CASSLASFGLRFF
cdr3_nt: TGTGCCAGCAGCTTGGCTAGTTTTGGTCTCCGGTTCTTC

cdr3_length: 13
j_call: TRBJ2-7
clone_size: once
d_call: .
v_call: TRBV13
cdr3_aa: CASSLSQGYEQYF
cdr3_nt: TGTGCCAGCAGCTTAAGTCAGGGGTACGAGCAGTACTTC

cdr3_length: 15
j_call: TRBJ2-7
clone_size: .
d_call: .
v_call: TRBV27
cdr3_aa: CASSLNGGGPLERYF
cdr3_nt: TGTGCCAGCAGCCTAAATGGGGGAGGACCCCTTGAAAGGTACTTC

cdr3_length: 17
j_call: TRBJ2-5
clone_size: .
d_call: TRBD2
v_call: TRBV27
cdr3_aa: CASSLAGGPGWLETQYF
cdr3_nt: TGTGCCAGCAGTTTAGCGGGAGGGCCTGGGTGGTTGGAGACCCAGTACTTC

cdr3_length: 13
j_call: TRBJ2-3
clone_size: .
d_call: .
v_call: TRBV25-1
cdr3_aa: CASSVVETDTQYF
cdr3_nt: TGTGCCAGCAGTGTGGTTGAGACAGATACGCAGTATTTT

cdr3_length: 14
j_call: TRBJ2-7
clone_size: .
d_call: .
v_call: TRBV11-2
cdr3_aa: CASSLVLVPYEQYF
cdr3_nt: TGTGCCAGCAGCTTAGTGCTAGTTCCCTACGAGCAGTACTTC

cdr3_length: 17
j_call: TRBJ2-1
clone_size: .
d_call: TRBD2
v_call: TRBV19
cdr3_aa: CASSPTAGPSSYNEQFF
cdr3_nt: TGTGCCAGTAGTCCAACAGCGGGACCCAGCTCCTACAATGAGCAGTTCTTC

cdr3_length: 19
j_call: TRBJ2-1
clone_size: .
d_call: TRBD2
v_call: TRBV11-3
cdr3_aa: CASSLVSRLAGVVSNEQFF
cdr3_nt: TGTGCCAGCAGCTTAGTGAGTAGACTAGCGGGAGTAGTGAGCAATGAGCAGTTCTTC

cdr3_length: 14
j_call: TRBJ1-2
clone_size: .
d_call: .
v_call: TRBV9
cdr3_aa: CASSVGDTNYGYTF
cdr3_nt: TGTGCCAGCAGCGTAGGGGACACTAACTATGGCTACACCTTC

cdr3_length: 16
j_call: TRBJ1-1
clone_size: .
d_call: TRBD1
v_call: TRBV18
cdr3_aa: CASSPGSDRLNTEAFF
cdr3_nt: TGTGCCAGCTCACCGGGATCGGACAGGCTGAACACTGAAGCTTTCTTT

cdr3_length: 15
j_call: TRBJ2-2
clone_size: .
d_call: TRBD1
v_call: TRBV11-3
cdr3_aa: CASSLRTGTTGELFF
cdr3_nt: TGTGCCAGCAGCTTGAGGACAGGGACCACCGGGGAGCTGTTTTTT

cdr3_length: 14
j_call: TRBJ1-4
clone_size: .
d_call: .
v_call: TRBV6-1
cdr3_aa: CASSDSSGDEKLFF
cdr3_nt: TGTGCCAGCAGTGATAGCTCAGGGGATGAAAAACTGTTTTTT

cdr3_length: 12
j_call: TRBJ2-7
clone_size: .
d_call: .
v_call: TRBV2
cdr3_aa: CASTGAPYEQYF
cdr3_nt: TGTGCCTCTACAGGTGCACCCTACGAGCAGTACTTC

cdr3_length: 13
j_call: TRBJ1-5
clone_size: .
d_call: .
v_call: TRBV7-2
cdr3_aa: CASGHRSNQPQHF
cdr3_nt: TGTGCCAGCGGACACAGAAGCAATCAGCCCCAGCATTTT

cdr3_length: 15
j_call: TRBJ2-1
clone_size: .
d_call: TRBD2
v_call: TRBV19
cdr3_aa: CASSILADNYNEQFF
cdr3_nt: TGTGCCAGTAGTATACTAGCGGACAACTACAATGAGCAGTTCTTC

cdr3_length: 14
j_call: TRBJ2-1
clone_size: .
d_call: TRBD2
v_call: TRBV28
cdr3_aa: CASSLSGSSYEQFF
cdr3_nt: TGTGCCAGCAGTTTAAGCGGGAGTTCATATGAGCAGTTCTTC

cdr3_length: 17
j_call: TRBJ2-3
clone_size: .
d_call: .
v_call: TRBV4-1
cdr3_aa: CASSPSGSGGSTDTQYF
cdr3_nt: TGCGCCAGCAGCCCCTCTGGTTCAGGGGGGAGCACAGATACGCAGTATTTT

cdr3_length: 15
j_call: TRBJ2-1
clone_size: .
d_call: TRBD2
v_call: TRBV9
cdr3_aa: CASSGGLAGEWEQFF
cdr3_nt: TGTGCCAGCAGCGGAGGACTAGCGGGAGAGTGGGAGCAGTTCTTC

cdr3_length: 17
j_call: TRBJ2-1
clone_size: once
d_call: TRBD2
v_call: TRBV29-1
cdr3_aa: CSVEDLEVAGALTVGVF
cdr3_nt: TGCAGCGTTGAAGATCTTGAGGTAGCGGGGGCCCTAACCGTAGGGGTCTTC

cdr3_length: 15
j_call: TRBJ1-5
clone_size: .
d_call: .
v_call: TRBV6-1
cdr3_aa: CASSELNRVDQPQHF
cdr3_nt: TGTGCCAGCAGTGAACTTAACAGGGTTGATCAGCCCCAGCATTTT

cdr3_length: 16
j_call: TRBJ2-3
clone_size: .
d_call: TRBD2
v_call: TRBV6-1
cdr3_aa: CASSEENGRATDTQYF
cdr3_nt: TGTGCCAGCAGTGAAGAGAACGGGAGGGCCACAGATACGCAGTATTTT

cdr3_length: 14
j_call: TRBJ2-5
clone_size: .
d_call: TRBD2
v_call: TRBV7-2
cdr3_aa: CASSFSGTIETQYF
cdr3_nt: TGTGCCAGCAGTTTTAGCGGGACAATAGAGACCCAGTACTTC

cdr3_length: 15
j_call: TRBJ1-2
clone_size: .
d_call: .
v_call: TRBV27
cdr3_aa: CASSLAGTLVGGYTF
cdr3_nt: TGTGCCAGCAGTTTAGCGGGGACCCTGGTCGGTGGCTACACCTTC

cdr3_length: 15
j_call: TRBJ1-3
clone_size: .
d_call: TRBD1
v_call: TRBV7-9
cdr3_aa: CASSFTGERGNTIYF
cdr3_nt: TGTGCCAGCAGCTTCACAGGGGAACGAGGAAACACCATATATTTT

cdr3_length: 14
j_call: TRBJ2-5
clone_size: .
d_call: .
v_call: TRBV6-5
cdr3_aa: CASSYSAVQETQYF
cdr3_nt: TGTGCCAGCAGTTACTCCGCGGTTCAAGAGACCCAGTACTTC

cdr3_length: 10
j_call: TRBJ2-7
clone_size: .
d_call: .
v_call: TRBV29-1
cdr3_aa: CSVYSYEQYF
cdr3_nt: TGCAGCGTTTACAGCTACGAGCAGTACTTC

cdr3_length: 16
j_call: TRBJ2-7
clone_size: .
d_call: TRBD1
v_call: TRBV9
cdr3_aa: CASSVGYPGQGYEQYF
cdr3_nt: TGTGCCAGCAGCGTAGGGTATCCGGGACAGGGCTACGAGCAGTACTTC

cdr3_length: 12
j_call: TRBJ1-1
clone_size: .
d_call: .
v_call: TRBV7-9
cdr3_aa: CASSPDRPEAFF
cdr3_nt: TGTGCCAGCAGCCCCGACAGACCTGAAGCTTTCTTT

cdr3_length: 15
j_call: TRBJ2-7
clone_size: .
d_call: TRBD2
v_call: TRBV28
cdr3_aa: CASRPGTSGYYEQYF
cdr3_nt: TGTGCCAGCAGGCCAGGGACTAGCGGCTACTACGAGCAGTACTTC

cdr3_length: 14
j_call: TRBJ2-7
clone_size: .
d_call: .
v_call: TRBV6-1
cdr3_aa: CASSPTRGSYEQYF
cdr3_nt: TGTGCCAGCAGCCCTACCAGGGGTTCCTACGAGCAGTACTTC

cdr3_length: 12
j_call: TRBJ1-2
clone_size: .
d_call: .
v_call: TRBV6-5
cdr3_aa: CASTQMGSGYTF
cdr3_nt: TGTGCCAGCACTCAAATGGGCTCTGGCTACACCTTC

cdr3_length: 14
j_call: TRBJ1-2
clone_size: .
d_call: .
v_call: TRBV19
cdr3_aa: CASSHGDGDYGYTF
cdr3_nt: TGTGCCAGTAGTCATGGCGACGGAGACTATGGCTACACCTTC

cdr3_length: 18
j_call: TRBJ2-4
clone_size: .
d_call: .
v_call: TRBV28
cdr3_aa: CASSLSMKVSGSKNIQYF
cdr3_nt: TGTGCCAGCAGTTTATCCATGAAGGTTTCGGGTTCCAAAAACATTCAGTACTTC

cdr3_length: 14
j_call: TRBJ2-5
clone_size: .
d_call: .
v_call: TRBV11-2
cdr3_aa: CASRARDHQETQYF
cdr3_nt: TGTGCCAGCCGGGCACGGGATCACCAAGAGACCCAGTACTTC

cdr3_length: 16
j_call: TRBJ2-3
clone_size: .
d_call: TRBD2
v_call: TRBV5-1
cdr3_aa: CASSMGLAGVPNTQYF
cdr3_nt: TGCGCCAGCAGCATGGGACTAGCGGGAGTTCCAAATACGCAGTATTTT

cdr3_length: 14
j_call: TRBJ1-2
clone_size: .
d_call: .
v_call: TRBV7-2
cdr3_aa: CASSLAGSYYGYTF
cdr3_nt: TGTGCCAGCAGCTTAGCGGGCTCTTACTATGGCTACACCTTC

cdr3_length: 15
j_call: TRBJ1-1
clone_size: .
d_call: .
v_call: TRBV19
cdr3_aa: CASSIFLRENTEAFF
cdr3_nt: TGTGCCAGTAGTATCTTTCTGCGGGAGAACACTGAAGCTTTCTTT

cdr3_length: 17
j_call: TRBJ2-1
clone_size: .
d_call: TRBD2
v_call: TRBV13
cdr3_aa: CASSLRERLAGTDEQFF
cdr3_nt: TGTGCCAGCAGCCTCAGGGAACGACTAGCGGGTACGGATGAGCAGTTCTTC

cdr3_length: 16
j_call: TRBJ2-5
clone_size: .
d_call: TRBD2
v_call: TRBV28
cdr3_aa: CASSSTGLAGVETQYF
cdr3_nt: TGTGCCAGCAGTTCGACCGGACTAGCGGGAGTGGAGACCCAGTACTTC

cdr3_length: 12
j_call: TRBJ1-1
clone_size: once
d_call: .
v_call: TRBV7-9
cdr3_aa: CASSPETVRAFF
cdr3_nt: TGTGCCAGCAGCCCGGAGACAGTGAGAGCTTTCTTT

cdr3_length: 14
j_call: TRBJ2-5
clone_size: .
d_call: .
v_call: TRBV28
cdr3_aa: CASSFRGARETQYF
cdr3_nt: TGTGCCAGCAGTTTTCGGGGGGCGCGTGAGACCCAGTACTTC

cdr3_length: 14
j_call: TRBJ1-5
clone_size: .
d_call: .
v_call: TRBV25-1
cdr3_aa: CASSLASSNQPQHF
cdr3_nt: TGTGCCAGCAGTCTGGCCAGTAGCAATCAGCCCCAGCATTTT

cdr3_length: 15
j_call: TRBJ1-1
clone_size: .
d_call: .
v_call: TRBV5-1
cdr3_aa: CASSLEGRGNTEAFF
cdr3_nt: TGCGCCAGCAGCTTGGAGGGCAGGGGGAACACTGAAGCTTTCTTT

cdr3_length: 15
j_call: TRBJ1-4
clone_size: .
d_call: .
v_call: TRBV27
cdr3_aa: CASSPYSSTNEKLFF
cdr3_nt: TGTGCCAGCAGTCCTTACAGCTCAACTAATGAAAAACTGTTTTTT

cdr3_length: 14
j_call: TRBJ2-7
clone_size: .
d_call: .
v_call: TRBV10-3
cdr3_aa: CAISGGVGGIEQYF
cdr3_nt: TGTGCCATCAGTGGGGGAGTCGGAGGGATCGAGCAGTACTTC

cdr3_length: 15
j_call: TRBJ1-5
clone_size: .
d_call: TRBD1
v_call: TRBV4-1
cdr3_aa: CASSHYGQGYQPQHF
cdr3_nt: TGCGCCAGCAGCCATTACGGACAGGGATATCAGCCCCAGCATTTT

cdr3_length: 13
j_call: TRBJ1-1
clone_size: .
d_call: .
v_call: TRBV29-1
cdr3_aa: CSVVAAMNTEAFF
cdr3_nt: TGCAGCGTTGTGGCAGCGATGAACACTGAAGCTTTCTTT

cdr3_length: 15
j_call: TRBJ1-4
clone_size: once
d_call: .
v_call: TRBV5-4
cdr3_aa: CASSLRGNTNEKLFF
cdr3_nt: TGTGCCAGCAGCTTGAGAGGGAATACTAATGAAAAACTGTTTTTT

cdr3_length: 14
j_call: TRBJ2-7
clone_size: .
d_call: TRBD1
v_call: TRBV19
cdr3_aa: CATAPGQGAHEQYF
cdr3_nt: TGTGCCACCGCGCCGGGACAGGGGGCCCACGAGCAGTACTTC

cdr3_length: 14
j_call: TRBJ2-5
clone_size: .
d_call: .
v_call: TRBV6-1
cdr3_aa: CASVIAGNQETQYF
cdr3_nt: TGTGCCAGCGTTATTGCGGGAAACCAAGAGACCCAGTACTTC